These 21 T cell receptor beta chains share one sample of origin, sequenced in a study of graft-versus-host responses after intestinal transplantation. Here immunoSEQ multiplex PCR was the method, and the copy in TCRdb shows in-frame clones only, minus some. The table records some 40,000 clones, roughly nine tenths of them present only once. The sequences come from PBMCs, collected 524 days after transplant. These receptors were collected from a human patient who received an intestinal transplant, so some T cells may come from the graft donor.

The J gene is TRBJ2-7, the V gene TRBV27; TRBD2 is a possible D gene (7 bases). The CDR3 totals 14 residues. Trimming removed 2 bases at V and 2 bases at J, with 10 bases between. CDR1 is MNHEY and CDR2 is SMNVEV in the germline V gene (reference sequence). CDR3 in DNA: TGTGCCAGCAGTTTACTAGGGGGGGCCTACGAGCAGTACTTC. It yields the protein CASSLLGGAYEQYF.

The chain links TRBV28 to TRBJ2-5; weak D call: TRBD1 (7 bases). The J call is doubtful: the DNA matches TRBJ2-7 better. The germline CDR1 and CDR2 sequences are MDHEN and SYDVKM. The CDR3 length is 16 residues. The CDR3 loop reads CASRPSQGGFSYEQYF. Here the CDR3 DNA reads TGTGCCAGCAGACCTAGCCAGGGGGGCTTCAGCTACGAGCAGTACTTC.

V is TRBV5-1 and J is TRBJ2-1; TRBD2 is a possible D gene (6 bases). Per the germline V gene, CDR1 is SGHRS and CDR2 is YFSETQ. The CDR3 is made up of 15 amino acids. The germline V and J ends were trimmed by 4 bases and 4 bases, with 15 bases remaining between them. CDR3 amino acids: CASSTRAGSYNEQFF. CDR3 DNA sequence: TGCGCCAGCAGCACACGGGCGGGGAGTTACAATGAGCAGTTCTTC.

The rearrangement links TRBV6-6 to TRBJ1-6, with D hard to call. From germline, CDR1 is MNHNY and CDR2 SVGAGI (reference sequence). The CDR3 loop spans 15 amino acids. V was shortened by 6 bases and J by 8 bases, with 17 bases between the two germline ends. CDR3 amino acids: CASRQTRATDSPLHF. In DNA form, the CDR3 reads TGTGCCAGCAGGCAGACCCGTGCGACGGATTCACCCCTCCACTTT.

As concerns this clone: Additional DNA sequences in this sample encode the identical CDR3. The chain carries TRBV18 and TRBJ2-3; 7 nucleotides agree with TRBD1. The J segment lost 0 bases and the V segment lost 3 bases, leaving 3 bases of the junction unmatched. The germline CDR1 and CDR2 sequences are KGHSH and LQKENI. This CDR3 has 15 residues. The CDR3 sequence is CASSPGQRSTDTQYF. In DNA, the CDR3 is TGTGCCAGCTCACCGGGACAGAGGAGCACAGATACGCAGTATTTT.

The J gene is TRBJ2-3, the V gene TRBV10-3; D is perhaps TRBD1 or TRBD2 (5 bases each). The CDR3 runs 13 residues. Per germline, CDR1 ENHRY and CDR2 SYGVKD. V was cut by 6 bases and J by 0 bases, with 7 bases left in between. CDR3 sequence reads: CAIRGVSTDTQYF. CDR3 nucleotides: TGTGCCATCAGGGGGGTCAGCACAGATACGCAGTATTTT.

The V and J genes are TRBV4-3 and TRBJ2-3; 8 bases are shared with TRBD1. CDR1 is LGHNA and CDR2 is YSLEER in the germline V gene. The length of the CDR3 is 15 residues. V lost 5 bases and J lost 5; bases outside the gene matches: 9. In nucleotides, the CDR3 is TGCGCCAGCAGCTCCTGGACAGGGCCGGGAGATACGCAGTATTTT. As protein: CASSSWTGPGDTQYF.

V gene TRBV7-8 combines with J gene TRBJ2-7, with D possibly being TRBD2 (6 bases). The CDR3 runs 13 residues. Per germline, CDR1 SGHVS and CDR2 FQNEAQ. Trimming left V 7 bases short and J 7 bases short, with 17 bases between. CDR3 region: CASNPSGGPEQYF. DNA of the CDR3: TGTGCCAGCAACCCCAGTGGAGGGCCGGAGCAGTACTTC.

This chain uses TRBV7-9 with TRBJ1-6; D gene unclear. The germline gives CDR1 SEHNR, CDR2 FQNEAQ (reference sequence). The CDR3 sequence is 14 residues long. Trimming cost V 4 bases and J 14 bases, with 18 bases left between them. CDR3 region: CASSSPSEGRALHF. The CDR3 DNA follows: TGTGCCAGCAGCTCCCCAAGTGAGGGCCGAGCCCTCCACTTT. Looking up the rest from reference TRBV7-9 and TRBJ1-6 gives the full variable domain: DTGVSQNPRHKITKRGQNVTFRCDPISEHNRLYWYRQTLGQGPEFLTYFQNEAQLEKSRLLSDRFSAERPKGSFSTLEIQRTEQGDSAMYLCASSSPSEGRALHFGNGTRLTVT.

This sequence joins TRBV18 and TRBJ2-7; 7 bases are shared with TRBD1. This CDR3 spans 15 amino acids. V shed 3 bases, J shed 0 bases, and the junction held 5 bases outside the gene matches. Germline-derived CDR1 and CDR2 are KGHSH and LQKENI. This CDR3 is CASSPWQGDSYEQYF. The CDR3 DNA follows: TGTGCCAGCTCACCCTGGCAGGGGGACTCCTACGAGCAGTACTTC. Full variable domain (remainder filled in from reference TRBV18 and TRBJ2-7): NAGVMQNPRHLVRRRGQEARLRCSPMKGHSHVYWYRQLPEEGLKFMVYLQKENIIDESGMPKERFSAEFPKEGPSILRIQQVVRGDSAAYFCASSPWQGDSYEQYFGPGTRLTVT.

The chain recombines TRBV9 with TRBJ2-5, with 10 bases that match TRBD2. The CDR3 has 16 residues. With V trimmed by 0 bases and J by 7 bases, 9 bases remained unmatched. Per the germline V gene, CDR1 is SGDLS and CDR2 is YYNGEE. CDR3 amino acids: CASSVDGAGGAGTQYF. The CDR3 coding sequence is TGTGCCAGCAGCGTAGACGGAGCGGGAGGGGCGGGGACCCAGTACTTC.

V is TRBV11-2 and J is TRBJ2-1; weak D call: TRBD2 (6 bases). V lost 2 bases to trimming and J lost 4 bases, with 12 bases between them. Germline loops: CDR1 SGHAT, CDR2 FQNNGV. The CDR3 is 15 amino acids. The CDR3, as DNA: TGTGCCAGCAGCTTAAGGAGGGAGAGATACAATGAGCAGTTCTTC. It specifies CASSLRRERYNEQFF.

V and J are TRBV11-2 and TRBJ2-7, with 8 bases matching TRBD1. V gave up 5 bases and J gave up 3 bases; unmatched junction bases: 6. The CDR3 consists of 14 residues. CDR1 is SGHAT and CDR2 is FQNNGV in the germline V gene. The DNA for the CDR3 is TGTGCCAGCAGCCAGACAACAGGGGGCTACGAGCAGTACTTC. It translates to CASSQTTGGYEQYF.

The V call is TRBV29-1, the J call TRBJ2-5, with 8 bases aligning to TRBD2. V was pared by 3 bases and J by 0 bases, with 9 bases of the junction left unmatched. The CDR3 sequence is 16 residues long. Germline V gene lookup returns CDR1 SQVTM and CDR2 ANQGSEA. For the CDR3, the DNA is TGCAGCGTTGATCCCATTGGGCGGGAGGACCAAGAGACCCAGTACTTC. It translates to CSVDPIGREDQETQYF.

CDR3 amino acids: CASSLGSLSYEQYF. In nucleotides, the CDR3 is TGCGCCAGCAGCTTGGGGTCTTTGTCCTACGAGCAGTACTTC. The chain has TRBV5-1 and TRBJ2-7; the D is unclear. V dropped 0 bases and J dropped 1 base, with 8 bases sitting between them. This CDR3 comprises 14 residues. The germline gives CDR1 SGHRS, CDR2 YFSETQ. Full variable domain (remainder filled in from reference TRBV5-1 and TRBJ2-7): KAGVTQTPRYLIKTRGQQVTLSCSPISGHRSVSWYQQTPGQGLQFLFEYFSETQRNKGNFPGRFSGRQFSNSRSEMNVSTLELGDSALYLCASSLGSLSYEQYFGPGTRLTVT.

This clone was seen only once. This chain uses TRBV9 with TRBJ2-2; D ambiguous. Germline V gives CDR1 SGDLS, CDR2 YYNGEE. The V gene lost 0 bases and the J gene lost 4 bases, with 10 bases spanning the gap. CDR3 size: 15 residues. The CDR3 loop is CASSVGSEITGELFF. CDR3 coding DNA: TGTGCCAGCAGCGTAGGGTCCGAGATCACCGGGGAGCTGTTTTTT.

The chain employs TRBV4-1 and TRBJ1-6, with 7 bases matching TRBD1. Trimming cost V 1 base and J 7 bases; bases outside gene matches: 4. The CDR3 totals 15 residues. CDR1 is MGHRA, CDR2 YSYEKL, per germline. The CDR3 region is CASSQVTGSNSPLHF. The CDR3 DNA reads TGCGCCAGCAGCCAAGTGACAGGGTCCAATTCACCCCTCCACTTT.

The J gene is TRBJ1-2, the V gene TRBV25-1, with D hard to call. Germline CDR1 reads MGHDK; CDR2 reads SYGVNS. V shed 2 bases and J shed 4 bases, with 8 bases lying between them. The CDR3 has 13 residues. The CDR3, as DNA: TGTGCCAGCAGTGAACCTGCCTCCTATGGCTACACCTTC. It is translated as CASSEPASYGYTF.

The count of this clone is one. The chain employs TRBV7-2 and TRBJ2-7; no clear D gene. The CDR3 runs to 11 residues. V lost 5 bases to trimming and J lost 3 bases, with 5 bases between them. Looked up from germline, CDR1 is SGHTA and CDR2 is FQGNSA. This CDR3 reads CASSTNYEQYF. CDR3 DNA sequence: TGTGCCAGCAGCACTAACTACGAGCAGTACTTC.

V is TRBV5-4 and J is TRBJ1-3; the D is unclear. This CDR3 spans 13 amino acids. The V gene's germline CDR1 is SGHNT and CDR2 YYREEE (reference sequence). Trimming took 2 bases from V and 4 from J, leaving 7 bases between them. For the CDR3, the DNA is TGTGCCAGCAGCTTTCGCAGCGGAAACACCATATATTTT. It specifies CASSFRSGNTIYF.

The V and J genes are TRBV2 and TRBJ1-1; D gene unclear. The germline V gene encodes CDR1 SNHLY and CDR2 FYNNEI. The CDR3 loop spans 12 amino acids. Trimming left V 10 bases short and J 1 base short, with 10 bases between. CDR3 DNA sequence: TGTGCCACTGAGACCGCGAACACTGAAGCTTTCTTT. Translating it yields CATETANTEAFF. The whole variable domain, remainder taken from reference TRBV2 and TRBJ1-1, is EPEVTQTPSHQVTQMGQEVILRCVPISNHLYFYWYRQILGQKVEFLVSFYNNEISEKSEIFDDQFSVERPDGSNFTLKIRSTKLEDSAMYFCATETANTEAFFGQGTRLTVV.